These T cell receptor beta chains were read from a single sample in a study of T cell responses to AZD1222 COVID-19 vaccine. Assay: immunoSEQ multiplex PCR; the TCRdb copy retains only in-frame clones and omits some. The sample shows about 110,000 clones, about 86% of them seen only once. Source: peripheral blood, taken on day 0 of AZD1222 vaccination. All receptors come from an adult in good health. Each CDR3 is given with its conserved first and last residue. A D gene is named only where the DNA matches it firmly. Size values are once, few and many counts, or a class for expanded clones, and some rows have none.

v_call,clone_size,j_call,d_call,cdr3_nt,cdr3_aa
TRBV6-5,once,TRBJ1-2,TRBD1,TGTGCCAGCAGTTCACAGGGGTACTATGGCTACACCTTC,CASSSQGYYGYTF
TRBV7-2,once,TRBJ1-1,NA,TGTGCCAGCAGCTTAGAGGTCCTCATCATGAACACTGAAGCTTTCTTT,CASSLEVLIMNTEAFF
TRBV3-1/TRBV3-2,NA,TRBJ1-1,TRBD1,TGTGCCAGCGGCGAGACAGACAGGGACAACACTGAAGCTTTCTTT,CASGETDRDNTEAFF
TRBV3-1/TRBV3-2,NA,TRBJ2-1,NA,TGTGCCAGCAGCCAGGGAATGGGGTCCTACAATGAGCAGTTCTTC,CASSQGMGSYNEQFF
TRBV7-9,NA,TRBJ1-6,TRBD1,TGTGCCAGCAGCCCAAACCAACAGGGGGGGCATTCACCCCTCCACTTT,CASSPNQQGGHSPLHF
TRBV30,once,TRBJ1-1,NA,TGTGCCTGGACGGGGGAGAACACTGAAGCTTTCTTT,CAWTGENTEAFF
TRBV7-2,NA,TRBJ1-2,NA,TGTGCCAGCAGCACCCCCGGGAGGGGGAGCGAGGGCTACACCTTC,CASSTPGRGSEGYTF
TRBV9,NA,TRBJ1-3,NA,TGTGCCAGCAGCGTAGCCCCGACAACTGGAAACACCATATATTTT,CASSVAPTTGNTIYF
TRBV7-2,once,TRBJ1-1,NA,TGTGCCAGCAGCCTGGGAGGACAGAACACTGAAGCTTTCTTT,CASSLGGQNTEAFF
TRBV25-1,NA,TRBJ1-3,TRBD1,TGTGCCAGCAGTGAATCCTTGACAGGGGGCTTCCCCTTATATTTT,CASSESLTGGFPLYF
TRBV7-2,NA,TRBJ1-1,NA,TGTGCCAGCAGCAGAGACAGAGGGGACACTGAAGCTTTCTTT,CASSRDRGDTEAFF
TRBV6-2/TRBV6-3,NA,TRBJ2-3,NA,TGTGCCAGCAGTTTGGGGGGGCCTATAACAGATACGCAGTATTTT,CASSLGGPITDTQYF
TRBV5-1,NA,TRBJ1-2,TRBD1,TGCGCCAGCAGCTTGGCCACTACAGGGGCGACAGCTGGCTACACCTTC,CASSLATTGATAGYTF
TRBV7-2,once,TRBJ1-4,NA,TGTGCCAGCAGCTCGAATGGACCCACTCTAAATGAAAAACTGTTTTTT,CASSSNGPTLNEKLFF
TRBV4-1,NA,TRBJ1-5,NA,TGCGCCAGCAGCCCTAGAGGACAGAGCCTAAGCAATCAGCCCCAGCATTTT,CASSPRGQSLSNQPQHF
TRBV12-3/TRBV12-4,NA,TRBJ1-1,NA,TGTGCCAGCAGTTTGGAGGGGGGGACTGAAGCTTTCTTT,CASSLEGGTEAFF
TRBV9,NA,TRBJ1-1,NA,TGTGCCAGCAGCTTTGACGAGCCGAACACTGAAGCTTTCTTT,CASSFDEPNTEAFF
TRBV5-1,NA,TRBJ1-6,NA,TGCGCCAGCAGCTTGGGCAGCTCCTATAATTCACCCCTCCACTTT,CASSLGSSYNSPLHF
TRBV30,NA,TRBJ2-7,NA,TGTGCCTGGAGTGTACTCCCCAGCTCCTACGAGCAGTACTTC,CAWSVLPSSYEQYF
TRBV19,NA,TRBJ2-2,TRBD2,TGTGCCAGTAGTAGGGGACTAGGTAGGGACGGGGAGCTGTTTTTT,CASSRGLGRDGELFF
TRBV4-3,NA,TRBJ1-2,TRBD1,TGCGCCAGCAGCCAAGAGGAGGGCCAGGGGGCTGACTATGGCTACACCTTC,CASSQEEGQGADYGYTF
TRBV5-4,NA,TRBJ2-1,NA,TGTGCCAGCAGCTGGGGGTGGGGCGGGGCCTCCTACAATGAGCAGTTCTTC,CASSWGWGGASYNEQFF
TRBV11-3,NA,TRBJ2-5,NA,TGTGCCAGCAGCGGATCCTGGGGGGAGACCCAGTACTTC,CASSGSWGETQYF
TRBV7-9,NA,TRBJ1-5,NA,TGTGCCAGCAGCGCCTCAGGGGTTCGCAATCAGCCCCAGCATTTT,CASSASGVRNQPQHF
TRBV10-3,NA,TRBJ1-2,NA,TGTGCCATCAGTGATCGAGACAGAAGCGCCGGTTATGGCTACACCTTC,CAISDRDRSAGYGYTF
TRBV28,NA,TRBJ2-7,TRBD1,TGTGCCAGCAGTCCGAGTATTGGACAGGACTCCTACGAGCAGTACTTC,CASSPSIGQDSYEQYF
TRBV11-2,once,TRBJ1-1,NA,TGTGCCAGCAGCTCACAGGGACTGCAAGCTTTCTTT,CASSSQGLQAFF
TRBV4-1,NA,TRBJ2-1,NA,TGCGCCAGCAGCCAACCCGATCGGGACTACAATGAGCAGTTCTTC,CASSQPDRDYNEQFF
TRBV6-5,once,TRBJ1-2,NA,TGTGCCAGCAGTTACCGGCAGGGGTTAGGCTATGGCTACACCTTC,CASSYRQGLGYGYTF
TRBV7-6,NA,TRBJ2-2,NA,TGTGCCAGCAGTGGACCTTCCACCGGGGAGCTGTTTTTT,CASSGPSTGELFF
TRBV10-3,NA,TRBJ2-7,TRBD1,TGTGCCATCAGTGAGTCGGGACAGGAGACCTACGAGCAGTACTTC,CAISESGQETYEQYF
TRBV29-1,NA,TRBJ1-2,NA,TGCAGCGTTGGAGAGGGGGACTATGGCTACACCTTC,CSVGEGDYGYTF
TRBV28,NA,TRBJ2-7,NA,TGTGCCAGCAACAATGGGGAATGGGGCGACGAGCAGTACTTC,CASNNGEWGDEQYF
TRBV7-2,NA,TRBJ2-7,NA,TGTGCCAGCAGCTTAGGGGTAGGTGGAAGGATCTTC,CASSLGVGGRIF
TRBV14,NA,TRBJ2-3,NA,TGTGCCAGCAGCCGGGTCTGGGCGAGCACAGATACGCAGTATTTT,CASSRVWASTDTQYF
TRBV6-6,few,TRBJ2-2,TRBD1,TGTGCCAGCAGTCCAGGGGGCAGGAAGTCCGGGGAGCTGTTTTTT,CASSPGGRKSGELFF
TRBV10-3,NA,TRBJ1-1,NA,TGTGCCATCAGTGAGCAGGGGAACACTGAAGCTTTCTTT,CAISEQGNTEAFF
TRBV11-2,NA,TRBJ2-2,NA,TGTGCCAGCAGCTCAATCCGGGACTCACAACTAAACACCGGGGAGCTGTTTTTT,CASSSIRDSQLNTGELFF
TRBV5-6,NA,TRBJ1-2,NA,TGTGCCAGCAGCCCGGACAACGCCTATGGCTACACCTTC,CASSPDNAYGYTF
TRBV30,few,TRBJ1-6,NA,TGTGCCTGGAGTGTACTCGGGCGTAGGGGCTTAAATTCACCCCTCCACTTT,CAWSVLGRRGLNSPLHF